Presented here are 29 T cell receptor beta chains from one specimen sequenced in a study of OX40 agonist ivuxolimab in advanced cancers. Method: immunoSEQ multiplex PCR; TCRdb's copy keeps in-frame clones and lacks some. Among about 15,000 clones listed, 81% were seen once. The source was CD4+ or CD8+ T cells sorted from blood, collected in a trial of the OX40 agonist ivuxolimab. Receptor source: an adult with an advanced solid tumor such as melanoma, head and neck, liver or kidney cancer.

The CDR3 sequence is CASSLVGTGESNQPQHF. The CDR3, as DNA: TGTGCCAGCAGCTTAGTTGGGACAGGGGAGAGCAATCAGCCCCAGCATTTT. This chain uses TRBV7-8 with TRBJ1-5, with 10 bases that match TRBD1. CDR3 length: 17 residues. Germline trimming cut 1 base from V and 1 base from J; bases unmatched to any gene: 4. Germline loops: CDR1 SGHVS, CDR2 FQNEAQ.

This chain links TRBV28 with TRBJ2-1, with TRBD2 as a possible D gene (5 bases). Germline-derived CDR1 and CDR2 are MDHEN and SYDVKM. Deletions cut 6 bases from V and 9 bases from J, with 12 bases between. The CDR3 runs to 12 residues. CDR3 residues: CASSQIAIEQFF. The CDR3, as DNA: TGTGCCAGCAGCCAAATAGCGATTGAGCAGTTCTTC.

The genes are TRBV7-9 and TRBJ1-5, with a tentative D call TRBD1 (5 bases). This CDR3 region has 14 residues. V was cut by 5 bases and J by 6 bases, with 14 bases left in between. Per germline, CDR1 SEHNR and CDR2 FQNEAQ (reference sequence). The CDR3 reads CASSPPGSGQPQHF. The CDR3 DNA sequence: TGTGCCAGCAGCCCACCAGGGTCGGGTCAGCCCCAGCATTTT.

The chain employs TRBV6-1 and TRBJ2-1, with 8 nucleotides matching TRBD2. The CDR3 has 16 residues. V was clipped by 3 bases and J by 4 bases; unmatched bases: 8. The V gene's germline CDR1 is MNHNS and CDR2 SASEGT. CDR3 nucleotides: TGTGCCAGCAGTGACCCCAGCGGGGGCCTTTACAATGAGCAGTTCTTC. Protein: CASSDPSGGLYNEQFF.

This chain uses TRBV4-3 with TRBJ2-3; TRBD2 matches at 10 bases. CDR1 LGHNA and CDR2 YSLEER come from the germline V gene. The V and J ends lost 4 bases and 1 base, in that order; junction bases with no gene match: 5. This CDR3 has 16 amino acids. CDR3 sequence: CASSLTGTSGTDTQYF. In nucleotides, the CDR3 is TGCGCCAGCAGCCTCACCGGGACTAGCGGCACAGATACGCAGTATTTT.

As for this clone: One end of the junction varies from germline; a read error may be responsible. This chain connects TRBV13 to TRBJ2-7; D not certain. CDR3 length: 11 amino acids. CDR1 is PRHDT, CDR2 FYEKMQ, per germline (reference sequence). CDR3: CASSLGTHRDF. CDR3 DNA: TGTGCCAGCAGCTTAGGGACTCATAGAGACTTC.

The chain combines TRBV14 with TRBJ2-7, with TRBD2 as a possible D gene (5 bases). V lost 3 bases and J 6 bases, leaving 18 bases between the germline ends. Germline-derived CDR1 and CDR2 are SGHDN and FVKESK. The CDR3 covers 15 residues. CDR3 region: CASSQERLGSGEQYF. DNA for the CDR3: TGTGCCAGCAGCCAGGAGCGGTTGGGCTCGGGCGAGCAGTACTTC.

This chain connects TRBV5-6 to TRBJ1-1, with D perhaps matching TRBD1 (6 bases). The CDR3 consists of 15 residues. From germline, CDR1 is SGHDT and CDR2 YYEEEE. Between the trimmed V and J ends, which lost 0 bases and 9 bases, there was a span of 18 bases. Here the CDR3 reads CASSLGGGSSLKAFF. The CDR3 nucleotides are TGTGCCAGCAGCTTGGGCGGGGGCTCATCCTTAAAAGCTTTCTTT. Variable domain in full (rest from reference TRBV5-6 and TRBJ1-1): DAGVTQSPTHLIKTRGQQVTLRCSPKSGHDTVSWYQQALGQGPQFIFQYYEEEERQRGNFPDRFSGHQFPNYSSELNVNALLLGDSALYLCASSLGGGSSLKAFFGQGTRLTVV.

V gene TRBV7-8 combines with J gene TRBJ2-5; 7 positions agree with TRBD2. Germline lookup yields CDR1 SGHVS and CDR2 FQNEAQ. J gave up 3 bases and V 2 bases, and 3 bases lay outside the gene matches. The CDR3 contains 14 residues. CDR3 residues: CASSLRGSEETQYF. CDR3 DNA: TGTGCCAGCAGCTTACGCGGGAGCGAAGAGACCCAGTACTTC.

This rearrangement joins TRBV10-3 to TRBJ2-5; TRBD2 aligns across 8 bases. V gave up 10 bases and J gave up 2 bases; unmatched junction bases: 21. Looked up from germline, CDR1 is ENHRY and CDR2 is SYGVKD. The CDR3 is 18 residues long. In nucleotides, the CDR3 is TGTGCCACAGCCGAGGGGCCAAGGACTAGCAAGAATCAAGAGACCCAGTACTTC. As protein: CATAEGPRTSKNQETQYF.

The gene calls are TRBV27 and TRBJ2-1; a possible D gene is TRBD1 (6 bases). The germline V gene encodes CDR1 MNHEY and CDR2 SMNVEV (reference sequence). The CDR3 totals 12 residues. V was clipped by 4 bases and J by 8 bases, with 9 bases between them. The CDR3 loop reads CASSSQGHEQFF. The DNA of the CDR3 is TGTGCCAGCAGTTCACAGGGACATGAGCAGTTCTTC.

This clone showed up just a few times. The V call is TRBV4-2, the J call TRBJ2-6; possibly TRBD1 for D (5 bases). The CDR3 is 16 residues long. Germline CDR1 reads LGHNA; CDR2 reads YNFKEQ. With 0 bases removed from V and 3 bases from J, the gap between germline ends came to 9 bases. The DNA for the CDR3 is TGTGCCAGCAGCCAAGATCAAGGGGTTGGGGCCAACGTCCTGACTTTC. Translating gives CASSQDQGVGANVLTF.

V and J are TRBV4-2 and TRBJ2-5, with D tentatively TRBD2 (5 bases). Germline V gene data show CDR1 as LGHNA and CDR2 as YNFKEQ. This CDR3 comprises 15 residues. Between the trimmed V and J ends, which lost 0 bases and 5 bases, there was a span of 13 bases. In DNA, the CDR3 is TGTGCCAGCAGCCAAGATCTAGCCAACGTGGAGACCCAGTACTTC. Translated: CASSQDLANVETQYF.

The V call is TRBV9, the J call TRBJ2-2; 7 bases are a match to TRBD2. CDR1 is SGDLS, CDR2 YYNGEE, per germline. With 3 bases clipped from V and 0 bases from J, the junction kept 5 bases outside the gene matches. The length of the CDR3 is 16 residues. This chain's CDR3 is CASSGTSGTNTGELFF. In DNA form, the CDR3 reads TGTGCCAGCAGCGGAACAAGCGGGACGAACACCGGGGAGCTGTTTTTT.

By sample fraction, this clone is medium-sized. The chain is built from TRBV6-1 and TRBJ2-2; D perhaps matches TRBD2 (5 bases). CDR1 is MNHNS and CDR2 is SASEGT in the germline V gene. The CDR3 totals 14 residues. Deletions cut 8 bases from V and 7 bases from J, with 17 bases between. The CDR3 spells CASVQDSAGGELFF. In DNA form, the CDR3 reads TGTGCCAGCGTTCAGGATAGCGCTGGCGGGGAGCTGTTTTTT.

This sequence joins TRBV10-3 and TRBJ2-7; D might be TRBD2 (5 bases). Trimming took 6 bases from V and 6 from J, leaving 9 bases between them. Germline V gene sequence: CDR1 ENHRY, CDR2 SYGVKD. The CDR3 totals 11 residues. CDR3 sequence: CAISAGSEQYF. The CDR3, as DNA: TGTGCCATCAGCGCGGGCAGCGAGCAGTACTTC.

The genes are TRBV28 and TRBJ2-1; the D is unclear. CDR1 is MDHEN and CDR2 is SYDVKM in the germline V gene. The CDR3 contains 11 residues. V was trimmed by 2 bases and J by 7 bases, leaving 3 bases between them. The CDR3 DNA reads TGTGCCAGCAGTTTAGGTAATGAGCAGTTCTTC. Its translation: CASSLGNEQFF.

The V call is TRBV11-2, the J call TRBJ1-5; D unclear. V dropped 1 base and J dropped 9 bases, with 10 bases sitting between them. CDR1 and CDR2 (germline): SGHAT, FQNNGV. This CDR3 has 13 amino acids. The CDR3 is CASSLAPYRPQHF. The CDR3 DNA sequence: TGTGCCAGCAGCTTAGCACCATATAGGCCCCAGCATTTT.

This chain connects TRBV7-8 to TRBJ1-1; 8 bases agree with TRBD1. CDR1 and CDR2 from the germline V gene are SGHVS and FQNEAQ. V shed 2 bases and J 2 bases; nucleotides not matched to a gene: 4. The CDR3 totals 15 residues. The CDR3 DNA sequence: TGTGCCAGCAGCTTACAGGGGGCAACAAACACTGAAGCTTTCTTT. Its protein product is CASSLQGATNTEAFF.

This clone has just one count. V and J are TRBV4-3 and TRBJ2-7; D not certain. The CDR3 has 13 amino acids. V was cut by 1 base and J by 2 bases, with 6 bases left in between. Germline V gives CDR1 LGHNA, CDR2 YSLEER. CDR3 sequence (DNA): TGCGCCAGCAGCCAAGGGGGTCCCTACGAGCAGTACTTC. Translation: CASSQGGPYEQYF.

The chain recombines TRBV7-2 with TRBJ2-4; tentative D call: TRBD2 (6 bases). V was trimmed by 5 bases and J by 5 bases, leaving 13 bases between them. This CDR3 is 14 amino acids long. Germline values: CDR1 SGHTA, CDR2 FQGNSA. CDR3 sequence reads: CASSPVGLQNIQYF. The CDR3 bases are TGTGCCAGCAGCCCAGTAGGACTACAAAACATTCAGTACTTC.

The chain recombines TRBV28 with TRBJ1-5; maybe TRBD1 (5 bases). The CDR3 loop spans 16 amino acids. Trimming cost V 6 bases and J 0 bases, with 15 bases left between them. Germline-derived CDR1 and CDR2 are MDHEN and SYDVKM. Written as DNA, the CDR3 is TGTGCCAGCAGGCGGCTGACAGTTCATAGCAATCAGCCCCAGCATTTT. Encoded protein: CASRRLTVHSNQPQHF.

V and J are TRBV7-9 and TRBJ2-3; the D gene is possibly TRBD1 (6 bases). The CDR3 extends over 15 amino acids. Germline CDR1 and CDR2: SEHNR and FQNEAQ (reference sequence). The germline V and J ends were trimmed by 7 bases and 0 bases, with 14 bases remaining between them. Written as DNA, the CDR3 is TGTGCCAGCACCACAAAGAGGGGGAGCACAGATACGCAGTATTTT. Its protein is CASTTKRGSTDTQYF. Drawing the rest from reference TRBV7-9 and TRBJ2-3, the complete variable domain is DTGVSQNPRHKITKRGQNVTFRCDPISEHNRLYWYRQTLGQGPEFLTYFQNEAQLEKSRLLSDRFSAERPKGSFSTLEIQRTEQGDSAMYLCASTTKRGSTDTQYFGPGTRLTVL.

The CDR3 coding sequence is TGTGCCAGCAGCCAATCTCTGGATGGCTACACCTTC. Translating gives CASSQSLDGYTF. The chain links TRBV16 to TRBJ1-2, with D unclear. V shed 0 bases and J shed 6 bases, with 5 bases lying between them. Germline V gene sequence: CDR1 KGHSY, CDR2 FQNENV. The CDR3 sequence is 12 residues long. Based on the CDR3 plus reference TRBV16 and TRBJ1-2, the full variable domain is GEEVAQTPKHLVRGEGQKAKLYCAPIKGHSYVFWYQQVLKNEFKFLISFQNENVFDETGMPKERFSAKCLPNSPCSLEIQATKLEDSAVYFCASSQSLDGYTFGSGTRLTVV.

The rearrangement links TRBV21-1 to TRBJ1-4. TRBV21-1 counts as a pseudogene. The CDR3 is made up of 18 amino acids. The CDR3 region is CASSPRPASNSTNEKLFF. As DNA, the CDR3 is TGTGCCAGCAGCCCCCGCCCCGCGAGCAATTCAACTAATGAAAAACTGTTTTTT.

The chain employs TRBV4-3 and TRBJ1-2, with no clear D. V lost 1 base and J 8 bases, leaving 17 bases between the germline ends. Germline CDR1 LGHNA, CDR2 YSLEER. CDR3 size: 15 residues. For the CDR3, the DNA is TGCGCCAGCAGCCAAGGGCGGTATCGAAACCACGGCTACACCTTC. Protein product: CASSQGRYRNHGYTF.

V and J are TRBV7-3 and TRBJ2-2, with D hard to call. V was pared by 5 bases and J by 6 bases, with 7 bases between. The CDR3 runs 12 residues. Germline V gene data show CDR1 as SGHTA and CDR2 as FQGTGA. The CDR3 bases are TGTGCCAGCAGCGGTGGACCCGGGGAGCTGTTTTTT. As protein: CASSGGPGELFF.

This clone was seen a handful of times. The chain recombines TRBV15 with TRBJ1-1, with TRBD1 matching over 7 bases. CDR3 length equals 14 residues. V was pared by 5 bases and J by 4 bases, with 7 bases of the junction left unmatched. Germline V gives CDR1 LNHNV, CDR2 YYDKDF (reference sequence). CDR3 in amino acids: CATSQGQRGTEAFF. DNA of the CDR3: TGTGCCACCAGCCAGGGACAGCGGGGCACTGAAGCTTTCTTT.

This clone was seen more than once but under ten times. Within the sample, other DNA sequences also encode this same CDR3. The CDR3: CASSLGQGGYGYTF. CDR3 nucleotides: TGTGCCAGCAGCTTAGGGCAGGGCGGCTATGGCTACACCTTC. The chain has TRBV11-2 and TRBJ1-2, with D tentatively TRBD1 (5 bases). The CDR3 consists of 14 residues. Trimming cost V 1 base and J 4 bases, with 10 bases left between them. Germline loops: CDR1 SGHAT, CDR2 FQNNGV.